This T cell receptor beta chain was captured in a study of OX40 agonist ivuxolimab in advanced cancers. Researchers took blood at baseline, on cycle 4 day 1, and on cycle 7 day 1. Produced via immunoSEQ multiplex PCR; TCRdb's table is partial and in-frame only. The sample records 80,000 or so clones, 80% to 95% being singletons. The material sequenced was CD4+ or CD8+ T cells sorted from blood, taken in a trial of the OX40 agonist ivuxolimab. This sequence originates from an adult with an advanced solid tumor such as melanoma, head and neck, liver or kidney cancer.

As DNA, the CDR3 is TGTGCCAGCAGCCCGGAGGGAGGGATATACGAGCAGTACTTC. Protein: CASSPEGGIYEQYF. This chain links TRBV11-3 with TRBJ2-7; 7 bases line up with TRBD2. CDR3 length equals 14 residues. Germline assignment: CDR1 SGHNT and CDR2 YENEEA. J was trimmed by 4 bases and V by 5 bases; bases with no gene match: 8.